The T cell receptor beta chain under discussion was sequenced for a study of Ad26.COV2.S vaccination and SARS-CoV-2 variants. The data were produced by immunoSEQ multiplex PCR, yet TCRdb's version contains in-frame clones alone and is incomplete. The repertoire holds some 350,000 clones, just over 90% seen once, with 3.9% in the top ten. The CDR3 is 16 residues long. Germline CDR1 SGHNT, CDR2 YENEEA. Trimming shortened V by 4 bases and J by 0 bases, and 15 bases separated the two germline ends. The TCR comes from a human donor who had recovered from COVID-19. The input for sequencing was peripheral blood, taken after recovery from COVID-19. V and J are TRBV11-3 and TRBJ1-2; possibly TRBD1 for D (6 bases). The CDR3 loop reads CASSSQQGVSNYGYTF. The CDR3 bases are TGTGCCAGCAGCTCCCAACAGGGTGTTTCTAACTATGGCTACACCTTC.